In its sample, the clone carrying this T cell receptor (beta chain) was seen once. Naive-designated CD8 cells lacked CD45RO, were positively enriched for CCR7, and omitted terminally differentiated effector memory CD45RA+ cells. The data belong to a study of shared clonotypes between healthy human individuals. Profiling relied on immunoSEQ multiplex PCR, and the TCRdb table lists in-frame clones only, not all of them. In the table there are about 2 million clones, roughly 95% of which are singletons. Trimming stripped 2 bases from V and 7 bases from J, with 17 bases between. The CDR3 loop spans 16 amino acids. Germline CDR1 is MNHNS and CDR2 is SASEGT.

J is TRBJ1-4 and V is TRBV6-1; unclear D gene. Sequenced input: naive CD8+ T cells sorted from blood. This receptor was obtained from a young man in good health. The CDR3 spells CASSEKPTGKGEKLFF. DNA for the CDR3: TGTGCCAGCAGTGAAAAACCAACGGGCAAGGGTGAAAAACTGTTTTTT.